This T cell receptor (beta chain) was captured in a study of OX40 agonist ivuxolimab in advanced cancers. The assay was immunoSEQ multiplex PCR, and TCRdb's table has in-frame clones only and misses some. Of roughly 60,000 clones listed, roughly 82% are singletons. Sequencing was performed on CD4+ or CD8+ T cells sorted from blood, taken in a trial of the OX40 agonist ivuxolimab. The sequence derives from an adult with an advanced solid tumor such as melanoma, head and neck, liver or kidney cancer.

The CDR3 sequence is CASSPNRLAGSTDTQYF. CDR3 nucleotides: TGTGCCAGCTCACCTAACAGACTAGCGGGGAGCACAGATACGCAGTATTTT. This chain links TRBV18 with TRBJ2-3; 11 positions match TRBD2. The trim removed 3 bases at V and 0 bases at J, leaving 5 bases unmatched. This CDR3 has 17 amino acids. The germline V gene encodes CDR1 KGHSH and CDR2 LQKENI.